This T cell receptor beta chain stems from a study of low-dose radiotherapy and immunotherapy resistance in tumors. Overall study context: For Cohort 1, fractions of 0.5 Gy were given every 2 weeks, reaching 6.5 Gy overall. Ipilimumab 1 mg/kg every six weeks, together with nivolumab 240 mg every two weeks, was given intravenously to patients.

Deletions cut 3 bases from V and 5 bases from J, with 10 bases between. Germline V gives CDR1 MNHEY, CDR2 SMNVEV (reference sequence). CDR3 length: 14 residues. As to time point: after trial treatment. Noted treatment: LDRT plus nivolumab, ipilimumab, low-dose cyclophosphamide and aspirin (RACIN trial). Primers targeting TRAV and TRBV primed first-strand cDNA, covering alpha and beta chains. TCR amplification involved 20 PCR cycles with a constant-region primer and V-primer adapter. TCRdb reprocessed the reads with MiXCR, giving one entry per CDR3 protein. The data show 80,000 or so distinct CDR3 sequences, with about a sixth seen just once and 1.3% to 1.5% held by the top ten.

V is TRBV27 and J is TRBJ1-4; D uncertain. This material consisted of PBMCs, taken after low-dose radiotherapy plus immunotherapy. This clonotype originated in a male donor with prostate cancer. CDR3 nucleotides: TGTGCCAGCAGTTTTCCGGGCGCAAATGAAAAACTGTTTTTT. Its protein is CASSFPGANEKLFF.